The present T cell receptor (beta chain) was sequenced within a study of CD8 T cells in Susac syndrome. Germline trimming cut 0 bases from V and 9 bases from J; bases unmatched to any gene: 10. This CDR3 contains 18 residues. The germline V gene has CDR1 LNHNV and CDR2 YYDKDF (reference sequence). RNA in amounts of about 0.45 to 1 ug was reverse transcribed with random hexamers. One entry per CDR3 protein results from TCRdb running MiXCR on the immunoSEQ multiplex PCR reads. The data show some 80,000 distinct CDR3 sequences, with approximately 94% seen just once and about 0.25% held by the top ten. Sequencing was carried out using CD8+ T cells from PBMCs. The sequence was obtained from a human donor in good health. The gene calls are TRBV15 and TRBJ2-2, with 13 bases that match TRBD2. The CDR3 bases are TGTGCCACCAGCAGAGATTATAGAACTAGCGGGGGGGCCTGGGAGCTGTTTTTT. It encodes CATSRDYRTSGGAWELFF. Full variable domain (missing parts from reference TRBV15 and TRBJ2-2): DAMVIQNPRYQVTQFGKPVTLSCSQTLNHNVMYWYQQKSSQAPKLLFHYYDKDFNNEADTPDNFQSRRPNTSFCFLDIRSPGLGDTAMYLCATSRDYRTSGGAWELFFGEGSRLTVL.